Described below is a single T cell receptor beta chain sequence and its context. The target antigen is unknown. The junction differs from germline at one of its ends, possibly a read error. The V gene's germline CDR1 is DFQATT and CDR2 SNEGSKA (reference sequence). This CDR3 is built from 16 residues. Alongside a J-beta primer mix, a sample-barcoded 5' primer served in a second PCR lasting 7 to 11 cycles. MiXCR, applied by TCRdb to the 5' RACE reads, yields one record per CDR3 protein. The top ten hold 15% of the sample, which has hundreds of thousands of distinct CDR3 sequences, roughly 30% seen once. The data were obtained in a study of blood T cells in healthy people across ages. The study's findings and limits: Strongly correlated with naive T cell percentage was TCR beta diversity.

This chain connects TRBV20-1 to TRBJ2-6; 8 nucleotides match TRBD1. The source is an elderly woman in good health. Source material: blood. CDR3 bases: TGCAGTGCCATTCAGGGGGCTCCCTCTGGGGCCAACGTCCGGACTTTC. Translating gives CSAIQGAPSGANVRTF.